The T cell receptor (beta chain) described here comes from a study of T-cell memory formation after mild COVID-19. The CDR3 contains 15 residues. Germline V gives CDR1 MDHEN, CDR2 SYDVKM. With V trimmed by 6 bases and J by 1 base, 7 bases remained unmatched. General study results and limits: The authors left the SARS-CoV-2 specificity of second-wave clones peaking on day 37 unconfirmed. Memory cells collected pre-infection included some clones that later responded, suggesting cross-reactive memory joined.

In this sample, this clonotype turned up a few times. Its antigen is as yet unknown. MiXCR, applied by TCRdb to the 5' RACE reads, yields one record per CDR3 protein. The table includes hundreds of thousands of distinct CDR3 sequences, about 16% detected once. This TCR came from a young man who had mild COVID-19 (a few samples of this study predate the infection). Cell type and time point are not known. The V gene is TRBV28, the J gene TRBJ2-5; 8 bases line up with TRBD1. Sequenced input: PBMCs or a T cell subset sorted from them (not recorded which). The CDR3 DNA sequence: TGTGCCAGCAGGCTAGACAGGGGCCTCCAAGAGACCCAGTACTTC. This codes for CASRLDRGLQETQYF.